Shown below are 18 T cell receptor beta chains from a single sample sequenced in a study of T-cell reconstitution after alpha-beta-depleted transplantation in children. Preparation of the TCRbeta library involved a method that used unique molecular identifiers. TCRdb recomputed calls from the PCR reads with MiXCR, one row per CDR3 protein. Among about 460,000 distinct CDR3 sequences listed, around 10% were seen once. The source was PBMCs, mostly from graft donor cells, collected 180 days after TCRalphabeta/CD19-depleted stem cell transplant. All receptors derive from a female patient aged 2-9 years who had a stem cell transplant for aplastic anemia, so the T cells may come from the graft donor.

This clonotype was detected only a few times. The chain is built from TRBV7-2 and TRBJ2-7; 9 bases are a match to TRBD2. V lost 0 bases and J lost 4; bases outside the gene matches: 10. The CDR3 is 17 residues long. Germline V gene sequence: CDR1 SGHTA, CDR2 FQGNSA. The chain's CDR3 is CASSLARWASGAYEQYF. The CDR3 DNA reads as TGTGCCAGCAGCTTAGCTCGTTGGGCTAGCGGGGCATACGAGCAGTACTTC.

The CDR3 region is CASSLLGGKETQYF. In nucleotides, the CDR3 is TGTGCCAGCAGCTTACTGGGAGGGAAAGAGACCCAGTACTTC. The J gene is TRBJ2-5, the V gene TRBV7-9; 7 bases line up with TRBD2. CDR1 SEHNR and CDR2 FQNEAQ come from the germline V gene (reference sequence). J was trimmed by 3 bases and V by 2 bases; bases with no gene match: 3. There are 14 residues in the CDR3. Full variable domain (missing parts from reference TRBV7-9 and TRBJ2-5): DTGVSQNPRHKITKRGQNVTFRCDPISEHNRLYWYRQTLGQGPEFLTYFQNEAQLEKSRLLSDRFSAERPKGSFSTLEIQRTEQGDSAMYLCASSLLGGKETQYFGPGTRLLVL.

This clonotype appeared a few times. The chain has TRBV12-3 or TRBV12-4 and TRBJ2-1, with a possible D match to TRBD2 (5 bases). The CDR3 is 15 amino acids. The V end lost 6 bases, the J end lost 5 bases, and 17 bases lay between the germline ends. The CDR3 DNA reads TGTGCCAGCAGGCCCGCGGGCGGTCGGGACAATGAGCAGTTCTTC. This encodes CASRPAGGRDNEQFF.

The CDR3: CASSLPADYSYNEQFF. The CDR3 DNA sequence: TGTGCCAGCAGCCTACCAGCGGACTACTCCTACAATGAGCAGTTCTTC. The chain links TRBV7-8 to TRBJ2-1; perhaps TRBD2 as D (6 bases). The length of the CDR3 is 16 residues. The germline gives CDR1 SGHVS, CDR2 FQNEAQ. The V gene lost 5 bases and the J gene lost 0 bases, with 14 bases spanning the gap.

V usage is TRBV18 and J usage is TRBJ2-1; D unresolved. CDR1 KGHSH and CDR2 LQKENI come from the germline V gene. CDR3 length: 13 residues. V was cut by 0 bases and J by 5 bases, with 5 bases left in between. The CDR3 DNA is TGTGCCAGCTCACCACCGGTAAACAATGAGCAGTTCTTC. As protein: CASSPPVNNEQFF.

Only a few counts were recorded for this clonotype. The chain joins TRBV4-3 to TRBJ1-2, with 8 bases matching TRBD1. Germline assignment: CDR1 LGHNA and CDR2 YSLEER. Losses at the gene ends were 1 base for V and 1 base for J; bases not matched to a gene: 2. This CDR3 spans 15 amino acids. CDR3: CASSQGQGINYGYTF. CDR3 DNA: TGCGCCAGCAGCCAAGGACAGGGGATTAACTATGGCTACACCTTC.

This clonotype has only a few counts. The V and J genes are TRBV15 and TRBJ2-5; the D gene is possibly TRBD2 (6 bases). V was pared by 0 bases and J by 1 base, with 9 bases between. The CDR3 has 15 residues. Germline V CDR1 and CDR2: LNHNV, YYDKDF (reference sequence). The CDR3 here is CATSRDQGGQETQYF. DNA of the CDR3: TGTGCCACCAGCAGAGATCAGGGAGGCCAAGAGACCCAGTACTTC.

There are a few counts of this clonotype. The J gene is TRBJ2-1, the V gene TRBV5-6; D may be TRBD1 or TRBD2 (5 bases each). V was shortened by 0 bases and J by 8 bases, with 12 bases between the two germline ends. The CDR3 is 14 residues long. Germline V CDR1 and CDR2: SGHDT, YYEEEE. CDR3 loop: CASSLVGVADEQFF. CDR3 DNA: TGTGCCAGCAGCTTGGTGGGGGTAGCTGATGAGCAGTTCTTC.

This clonotype was detected a few times. The J gene is TRBJ2-5, the V gene TRBV2, with TRBD2 matching 10 bases. Trimming removed 11 bases from V and 5 bases from J; junction bases left unmatched: 8. Germline assignment: CDR1 SNHLY and CDR2 FYNNEI. This CDR3 spans 13 amino acids. The CDR3 region has the DNA TGTGCCGACGCAGAGCGGGAGGGGGAGACCCAGTACTTC. It specifies CADAEREGETQYF.

Only a few counts were recorded for this clonotype. The V gene is TRBV18, the J gene TRBJ2-7, with D possibly being TRBD1 or TRBD2 (5 bases each). The CDR3 is made up of 14 amino acids. V was cut by 0 bases and J by 3 bases, with 9 bases left in between. Germline CDR1 is KGHSH and CDR2 is LQKENI. The CDR3 here is CASSPPPRGYEQYF. The CDR3 DNA is TGTGCCAGCTCACCACCGCCGAGGGGCTACGAGCAGTACTTC.

The chain uses TRBV27 and TRBJ2-1, with 8 bases matching TRBD2. The CDR3 contains 14 residues. The trim removed 5 bases at V and 8 bases at J, leaving 8 bases unmatched. From germline, CDR1 is MNHEY and CDR2 SMNVEV (reference sequence). CDR3 DNA sequence: TGTGCCAGCAGTATTAGGGGACTAGTTTATGAGCAGTTCTTC. This gives the protein CASSIRGLVYEQFF.

Only a few counts were recorded for this clonotype. The V gene is TRBV5-1, the J gene TRBJ2-7; D is uncertain. The CDR3 is made up of 15 amino acids. The ends were cut back, 0 bases at V and 0 bases at J, with 10 bases in the middle. From germline, CDR1 is SGHRS and CDR2 YFSETQ. The CDR3 protein is CASSLEADSSYEQYV. The CDR3 nucleotides are TGCGCCAGCAGCTTGGAGGCGGATAGCTCCTACGAGCAGTACGTC.

This clonotype has more than one count but fewer than ten. The chain joins TRBV6-5 to TRBJ2-6, with 7 bases identical to TRBD1. The V and J ends lost 6 bases and 7 bases, in that order; junction bases with no gene match: 9. Germline V lookup: CDR1 MNHEY, CDR2 SVGAGI. CDR3 length equals 15 residues. CDR3 DNA sequence: TGTGCCAGCAGCTTACAGGGGTTAGTAGCCAACGTCCTGACTTTC. It translates to CASSLQGLVANVLTF.

V and J are TRBV5-6 and TRBJ2-1, with D possibly matching TRBD2 (6 bases). V lost 3 bases and J 5 bases, leaving 9 bases between the germline ends. CDR3 size: 13 residues. Per germline, CDR1 SGHDT and CDR2 YYEEEE. CDR3 DNA sequence: TGTGCCAGCAGCTGGGACTTTAACAATGAGCAGTTCTTC. Protein: CASSWDFNNEQFF.

V usage is TRBV20-1 and J usage is TRBJ2-7, with D unresolved. CDR1 is DFQATT, CDR2 SNEGSKA, per germline (reference sequence). Trimming left V 1 base short and J 2 bases short, with 15 bases between. The CDR3 covers 15 residues. This CDR3 reads CSARGPFSRPYEQYV. The DNA for the CDR3 is TGCAGTGCTAGAGGCCCGTTCAGCCGGCCCTACGAGCAGTACGTC.

This clonotype showed up just a few times. CDR3 coding DNA: TGCAGTGCTAGAGATTTGGCTACAGGGAGGACTGAAGCTTTCTTT. Amino acids: CSARDLATGRTEAFF. This sequence joins TRBV20-1 and TRBJ1-1; TRBD1 is a possible D gene (6 bases). V was shortened by 0 bases and J by 5 bases, with 16 bases between the two germline ends. The CDR3 consists of 15 residues. Per the germline V gene, CDR1 is DFQATT and CDR2 is SNEGSKA (reference sequence).

This chain links TRBV12-3 or TRBV12-4 with TRBJ1-1; the D is unclear. V was trimmed by 3 bases and J by 11 bases, leaving 19 bases between them. The CDR3 runs 14 residues. CDR3 DNA: TGTGCCAGCAGTTTGGGCAACAAGGCCCTTTGGGCTTTCTTT. Translated: CASSLGNKALWAFF.

The chain employs TRBV30 and TRBJ2-1; TRBD1 matches 7 bases. V lost 0 bases and J lost 2; bases outside the gene matches: 7. The CDR3 extends over 16 amino acids. The germline V gene encodes CDR1 GTSNPN and CDR2 SVGIG (reference sequence). CDR3 loop: CAWSVLPTGTYNEQFF. CDR3 bases: TGTGCCTGGAGTGTACTGCCGACAGGGACCTACAATGAGCAGTTCTTC.